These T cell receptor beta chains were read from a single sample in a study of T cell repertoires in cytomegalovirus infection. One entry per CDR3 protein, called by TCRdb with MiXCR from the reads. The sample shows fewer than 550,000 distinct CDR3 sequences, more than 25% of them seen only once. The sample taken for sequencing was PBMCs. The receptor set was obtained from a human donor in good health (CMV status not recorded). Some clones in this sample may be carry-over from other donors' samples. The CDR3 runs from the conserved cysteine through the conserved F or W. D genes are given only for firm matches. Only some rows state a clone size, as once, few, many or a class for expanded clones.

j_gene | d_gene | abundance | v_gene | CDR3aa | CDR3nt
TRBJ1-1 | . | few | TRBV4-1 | CASSQDYRGGTEAFF | TGCGCCAGCAGCCAAGATTATCGGGGTGGCACTGAAGCTTTCTTT
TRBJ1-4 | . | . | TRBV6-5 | CASRELNGEKLFF | TGTGCCAGCCGTGAGTTAAATGGTGAAAAACTGTTTTTT
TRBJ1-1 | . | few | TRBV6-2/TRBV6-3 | CASSYTFQAQPNTEAFF | TGTGCCAGCAGTTATACTTTCCAGGCTCAACCGAACACTGAAGCTTTCTTT
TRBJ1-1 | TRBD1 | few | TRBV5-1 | CASSPGQDTEAFF | TGCGCCAGCAGCCCTGGACAGGACACTGAAGCTTTCTTT
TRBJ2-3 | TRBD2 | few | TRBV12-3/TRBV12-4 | CASTSGLAGVIDTQYF | TGTGCCAGCACCTCCGGACTAGCGGGAGTGATAGATACGCAGTATTTT
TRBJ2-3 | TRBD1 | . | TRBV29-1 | CSVGGDRGSDTQYF | TGCAGCGTTGGCGGGGACAGGGGTTCAGATACGCAGTATTTT
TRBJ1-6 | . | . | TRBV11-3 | CASSRPIGQSHSPLHF | TGTGCCAGCAGCCGTCCGATTGGACAGAGTCATTCACCCCTCCACTTT
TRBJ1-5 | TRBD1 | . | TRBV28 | CASSLGTGGISNQPQHF | TGTGCCAGCAGTTTAGGGACAGGGGGCATTAGCAATCAGCCCCAGCATTTT
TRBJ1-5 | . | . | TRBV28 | CASQGNQPQHF | TGTGCCAGTCAGGGGAATCAGCCCCAGCATTTT
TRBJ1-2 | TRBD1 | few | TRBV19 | CASTAEDRGLYGYTF | TGTGCCAGTACCGCTGAGGACAGGGGGCTGTATGGCTACACCTTC
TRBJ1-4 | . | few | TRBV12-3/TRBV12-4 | CASSNSATNEKLFF | TGTGCCAGCAGTAACAGTGCAACTAATGAAAAACTGTTTTTT
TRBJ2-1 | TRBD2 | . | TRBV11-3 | CASSLDLAGVYNEQFF | TGTGCCAGCAGCTTAGATCTGGCGGGAGTGTACAATGAGCAGTTCTTC
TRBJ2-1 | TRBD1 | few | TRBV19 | CASSKGQGVVEQFF | TGTGCCAGTAGTAAGGGACAGGGGGTAGTGGAGCAGTTCTTC
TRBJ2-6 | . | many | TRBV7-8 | CASSLAGAASGANVLTF | TGTGCCAGCAGCTTAGCCGGGGCCGCCTCTGGGGCCAACGTCCTGACTTTC